The next 20 T cell receptor beta chains were all read from a single sample in a study of blood T cell repertoires in COVID-19. Some clones are missing from TCRdb's copy, which holds only in-frame ones; the method was immunoSEQ multiplex PCR. The sample lists fewer than 120,000 clones, roughly four fifths occurring once. The sample was peripheral blood. Receptors were obtained from a woman aged 55-70 years with acute or convalescent COVID-19.

The chain combines TRBV6-1 with TRBJ1-2; D is unclear. CDR3 length: 12 amino acids. Per the germline V gene, CDR1 is MNHNS and CDR2 is SASEGT. Trimming left V 6 bases short and J 0 bases short, with 5 bases between. CDR3 loop: CASSLANYGYTF. CDR3 coding DNA: TGTGCCAGCAGCCTTGCTAACTATGGCTACACCTTC.

This clone turned up a few times. The rearrangement links TRBV7-9 to TRBJ2-7; tentatively, D is TRBD1 (5 bases). Germline V gives CDR1 SEHNR, CDR2 FQNEAQ (reference sequence). The CDR3 loop spans 12 amino acids. Trimming pared 4 bases from V and 3 bases from J, leaving 7 bases between. The CDR3 protein is CASSSTDYEQYF. Written as DNA, the CDR3 is TGTGCCAGCAGCTCGACAGACTACGAGCAGTACTTC.

The V gene is TRBV7-2, the J gene TRBJ1-5; D ambiguous. V shed 1 base and J shed 7 bases, with 14 bases lying between them. CDR1 and CDR2 from the germline V gene are SGHTA and FQGNSA. The CDR3 runs 15 residues. This CDR3 is CASSLEVQVGQPQHF. The CDR3 nucleotides read TGTGCCAGCAGCTTAGAGGTCCAGGTTGGGCAGCCCCAGCATTTT.

The chain couples TRBV18 to TRBJ2-3; TRBD2 matches at 8 bases. The CDR3 loop spans 15 amino acids. V was clipped by 1 base and J by 3 bases; unmatched bases: 3. The V gene's germline CDR1 is KGHSH and CDR2 LQKENI. The CDR3 bases are TGTGCCAGCTCACCACAAGCGGGGGAAACAGATACGCAGTATTTT. It is translated as CASSPQAGETDTQYF.

In the case of this clone: The junction does not match germline at one end; this may be a read error. CDR3 DNA sequence: TGTGCCACCAGCGGAGACAGGGGAGATGAAAAACTGTTTTTT. Amino acids: CATSGDRGDEKLFF. The chain carries TRBV15 and TRBJ1-4, with 8 bases matching TRBD1. The germline V gene encodes CDR1 LNHNV and CDR2 YYDKDF (reference sequence). The CDR3 spans 14 residues.

The chain carries TRBV30 and TRBJ1-6, with a weak D call TRBD1 (6 bases). Germline CDR1 is GTSNPN and CDR2 is SVGIG (reference sequence). V lost 3 bases to trimming and J lost 10 bases, with 13 bases between them. This CDR3 comprises 13 residues. DNA of the CDR3: TGTGCCTGGAGCAGTAGGGGGGGATCACCCCTCCACTTT. Its translation is CAWSSRGGSPLHF.

Of note for this clone: The same CDR3 can be traced to other DNA sequences in this sample. The gene calls are TRBV2 and TRBJ1-2; perhaps TRBD1 as D (5 bases). Germline V gene lookup returns CDR1 SNHLY and CDR2 FYNNEI. The CDR3 totals 14 residues. Between the trimmed V and J ends, which lost 3 bases and 2 bases, there was a span of 10 bases. The CDR3 here is CASSERGPNYGYTF. The CDR3 region has the DNA TGTGCCAGCAGTGAGCGGGGACCAAACTATGGCTACACCTTC.

The chain combines TRBV4-2 with TRBJ2-1; 11 nucleotides line up with TRBD2. V shed 0 bases and J 8 bases; nucleotides not matched to a gene: 6. Germline CDR1 and CDR2: LGHNA and YNFKEQ. The CDR3 extends over 16 amino acids. The CDR3 DNA is TGTGCCAGCAGCCAAGACGGTAGCGGGGGGGCCTATGAGCAGTTCTTC. Protein: CASSQDGSGGAYEQFF.

The rearrangement uses TRBV5-5 and TRBJ1-1; D is possibly TRBD1 (6 bases). The germline V gene has CDR1 SGHKS and CDR2 YYEKEE (reference sequence). Trimming left V 4 bases short and J 0 bases short, with 13 bases between. The CDR3 covers 15 residues. The DNA for the CDR3 is TGTGCCAGCAGCGTACAGGGTCTGATGAACACTGAAGCTTTCTTT. Translating it yields CASSVQGLMNTEAFF.

The CDR3 sequence: CASSPTGARGPQHF. For the CDR3, the DNA is TGTGCCAGCAGCCCGACAGGGGCGAGGGGGCCCCAGCATTTT. The chain links TRBV7-3 to TRBJ1-5; 8 bases line up with TRBD1. The CDR3 totals 14 residues. J gave up 9 bases and V 5 bases, and 9 bases lay outside the gene matches. Germline V gives CDR1 SGHTA, CDR2 FQGTGA.

The V gene is TRBV5-1, the J gene TRBJ2-1; D perhaps matches TRBD2 (6 bases). Germline V CDR1 and CDR2: SGHRS, YFSETQ. CDR3 length: 14 residues. Trimming shortened V by 1 base and J by 5 bases, and 10 bases separated the two germline ends. The CDR3: CASSLSGRHNEQFF. The CDR3 nucleotides read TGCGCCAGCAGCTTGTCCGGGAGACACAATGAGCAGTTCTTC.

The gene calls are TRBV4-3 and TRBJ1-6, with TRBD1 as a possible D gene (5 bases). Germline V gene data show CDR1 as LGHNA and CDR2 as YSLEER. Trimming shortened V by 3 bases and J by 6 bases, and 12 bases separated the two germline ends. The CDR3 consists of 15 residues. CDR3 loop: CASSQQGRGNSPLHF. The DNA of the CDR3 is TGCGCCAGCAGCCAGCAGGGTAGGGGTAATTCACCCCTCCACTTT.

The V gene is TRBV18, the J gene TRBJ2-3, with 8 bases lining up with TRBD1. J lost 0 bases, V lost 6 bases, and 5 bases had no gene match. The CDR3 has 15 amino acids. CDR1 is KGHSH, CDR2 LQKENI, per germline. The CDR3 is CASSLGQGSTDTQYF. CDR3 DNA sequence: TGTGCCAGCTCCCTAGGACAGGGAAGCACAGATACGCAGTATTTT. The entire variable domain, with the rest obtained from reference TRBV18 and TRBJ2-3, is as follows: NAGVMQNPRHLVRRRGQEARLRCSPMKGHSHVYWYRQLPEEGLKFMVYLQKENIIDESGMPKERFSAEFPKEGPSILRIQQVVRGDSAAYFCASSLGQGSTDTQYFGPGTRLTVL.

This clone was counted at least ten times. For the CDR3, the DNA is TGTGCCAGCAGCGTAGGGGGACAGATCACAGATACGCAGTATTTT. This gives the protein CASSVGGQITDTQYF. The chain links TRBV9 to TRBJ2-3; 7 nucleotides agree with TRBD1. The CDR3 length is 15 residues. In germline, CDR1 is SGDLS, CDR2 YYNGEE. The ends lost 0 bases at V and 2 bases at J; junction bases unmatched: 3.

This clone appeared a few times. The CDR3 protein is CASSQIAGLIYEQYF. Here the CDR3 DNA reads TGTGCCAGCAGCCAAATAGCGGGGCTGATCTACGAGCAGTACTTC. The chain is built from TRBV7-6 and TRBJ2-7; 8 positions agree with TRBD2. CDR3 length: 15 residues. Germline V gene sequence: CDR1 SGHVS, CDR2 FNYEAQ. Trimming took 5 bases from V and 3 from J; bases not matched to a gene: 9.

The chain recombines TRBV27 with TRBJ2-3, with 7 bases aligning to TRBD2. V shed 7 bases, J shed 3 bases, and the junction held 4 bases outside the gene matches. The CDR3 sequence is 13 residues long. Germline CDR1 is MNHEY and CDR2 is SMNVEV (reference sequence). The CDR3 nucleotides read TGTGCCAGCACCGGGGGGTTTACAGATACGCAGTATTTT. Its translation: CASTGGFTDTQYF.

The chain couples TRBV4-2 to TRBJ2-5; 10 bases agree with TRBD2. The CDR3 has 16 amino acids. Germline CDR1 is LGHNA and CDR2 is YNFKEQ. The junction had 5 bases not matched to a gene; V was cut back by 3 bases and J by 1 base. The CDR3 nucleotides read TGTGCCAGCAGCCAGCAAGGACTAGCGGCCCAAGAGACCCAGTACTTC. Translation: CASSQQGLAAQETQYF.

V is TRBV15 and J is TRBJ1-1; D might be TRBD1 (6 bases). The CDR3 contains 14 residues. V lost 6 bases to trimming and J lost 0 bases, with 11 bases between them. In germline, CDR1 is LNHNV, CDR2 YYDKDF (reference sequence). This CDR3 reads CATRRDMVNTEAFF. CDR3 coding DNA: TGTGCCACCAGGAGGGACATGGTGAACACTGAAGCTTTCTTT. Looking up the rest from reference TRBV15 and TRBJ1-1 gives the full variable domain: DAMVIQNPRYQVTQFGKPVTLSCSQTLNHNVMYWYQQKSSQAPKLLFHYYDKDFNNEADTPDNFQSRRPNTSFCFLDIRSPGLGDTAMYLCATRRDMVNTEAFFGQGTRLTVV.

This chain connects TRBV4-1 to TRBJ2-5; D perhaps matches TRBD2 (5 bases). Trimming cost V 2 bases and J 1 base, with 17 bases left between them. Germline lookup yields CDR1 MGHRA and CDR2 YSYEKL. The CDR3 loop spans 17 amino acids. The CDR3 protein is CASSQTGGGWGQETQYF. CDR3 DNA sequence: TGCGCCAGCAGCCAAACGGGTGGCGGGTGGGGCCAAGAGACCCAGTACTTC.

The chain joins TRBV18 to TRBJ2-7, with 16 positions matching TRBD2. This CDR3 spans 19 amino acids. Germline V gene data show CDR1 as KGHSH and CDR2 as LQKENI. V dropped 3 bases and J dropped 6; count of bases not matched to a gene: 14. The CDR3 sequence: CASSPRPGLAGGPSPEQYF. CDR3 DNA: TGTGCCAGCTCACCGAGGCCGGGACTAGCGGGGGGGCCAAGTCCCGAGCAGTACTTC.